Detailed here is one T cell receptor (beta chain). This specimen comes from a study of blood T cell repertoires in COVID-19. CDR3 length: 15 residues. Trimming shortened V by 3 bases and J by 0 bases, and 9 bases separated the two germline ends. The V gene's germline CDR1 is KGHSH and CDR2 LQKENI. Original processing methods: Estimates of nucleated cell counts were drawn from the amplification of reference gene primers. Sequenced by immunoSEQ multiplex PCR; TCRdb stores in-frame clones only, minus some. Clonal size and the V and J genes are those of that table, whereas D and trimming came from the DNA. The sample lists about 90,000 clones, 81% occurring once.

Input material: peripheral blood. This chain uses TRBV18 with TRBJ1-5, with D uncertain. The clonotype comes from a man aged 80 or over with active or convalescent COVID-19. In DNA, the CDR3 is TGTGCCAGCTCACCTTTGGCGGATAGCAATCAGCCCCAGCATTTT. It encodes CASSPLADSNQPQHF.